The clone carrying this TCR beta chain was observed at least ten times. What it binds is not known. Combining a sample-barcoded 5' primer with a J-beta primer mix, a second PCR ran for roughly 7 to 11 cycles. TCRdb re-called the 5' RACE reads through MiXCR, storing one row per CDR3 protein. The sample comprises just under 900,000 distinct CDR3 sequences, 25% to 30% of which are singletons, and roughly 17% rests with the top ten. The data derive from a study of blood T cells in healthy people across ages. The CDR3 extends over 16 amino acids. CDR1 is DFQATT and CDR2 is SNEGSKA in the germline V gene (reference sequence). Deletions cut 1 base from V and 0 bases from J, with 16 bases between. The study's findings and limits: Fewer expanded clones and more diversity marked long-lived versus aged donors.

The source material was blood. This clonotype was sampled from an elderly woman in good health. The chain carries TRBV20-1 and TRBJ2-7; maybe TRBD1 (6 bases). CDR3 DNA: TGCAGTGCTAGAGGCCAGGGGCAGCTGTACTCCTACGAGCAGTACTTC. Residues: CSARGQGQLYSYEQYF.